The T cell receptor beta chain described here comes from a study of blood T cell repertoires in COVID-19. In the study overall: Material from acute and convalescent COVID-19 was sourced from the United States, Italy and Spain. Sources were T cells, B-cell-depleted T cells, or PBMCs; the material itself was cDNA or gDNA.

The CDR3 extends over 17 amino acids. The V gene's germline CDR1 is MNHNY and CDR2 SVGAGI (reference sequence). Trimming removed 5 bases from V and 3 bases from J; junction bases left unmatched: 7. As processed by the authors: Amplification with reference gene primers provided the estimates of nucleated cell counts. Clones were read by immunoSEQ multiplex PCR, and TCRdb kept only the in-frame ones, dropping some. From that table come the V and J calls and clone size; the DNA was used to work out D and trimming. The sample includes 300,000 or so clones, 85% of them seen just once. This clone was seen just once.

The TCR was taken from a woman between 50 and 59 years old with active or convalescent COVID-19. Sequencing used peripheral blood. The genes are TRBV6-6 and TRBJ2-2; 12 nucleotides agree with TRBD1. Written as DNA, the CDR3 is TGTGCCAGCAGTCGCGGGACAGGGGGCTCTTACACCGGGGAGCTGTTTTTT. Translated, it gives CASSRGTGGSYTGELFF.